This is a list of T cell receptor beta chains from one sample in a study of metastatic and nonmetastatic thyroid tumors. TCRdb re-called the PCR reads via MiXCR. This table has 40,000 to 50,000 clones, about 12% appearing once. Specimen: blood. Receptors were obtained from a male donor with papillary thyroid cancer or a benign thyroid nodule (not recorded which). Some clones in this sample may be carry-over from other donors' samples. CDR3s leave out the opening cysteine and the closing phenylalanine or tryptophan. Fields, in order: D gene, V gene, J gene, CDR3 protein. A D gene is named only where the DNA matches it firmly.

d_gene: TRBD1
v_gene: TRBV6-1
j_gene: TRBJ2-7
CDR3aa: ASSEAFSGTGGEQY

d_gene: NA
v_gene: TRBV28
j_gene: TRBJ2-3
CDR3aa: ASSLEFLGGTDTQY

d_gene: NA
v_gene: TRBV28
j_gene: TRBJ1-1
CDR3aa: ASRHPDGVTEAF

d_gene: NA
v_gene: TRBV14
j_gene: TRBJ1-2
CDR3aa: ASSHREGLRNYGYT

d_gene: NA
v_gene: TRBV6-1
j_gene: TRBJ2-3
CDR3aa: ASTRGGARGDTQY

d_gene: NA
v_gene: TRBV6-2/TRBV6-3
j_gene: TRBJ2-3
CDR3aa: ASRNPSRRVASDTQY

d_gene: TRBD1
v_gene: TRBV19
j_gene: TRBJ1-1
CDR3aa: ASSIRGVNTEAF

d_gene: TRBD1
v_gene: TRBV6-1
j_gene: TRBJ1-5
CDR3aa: ASSPDRGWSNQPQH

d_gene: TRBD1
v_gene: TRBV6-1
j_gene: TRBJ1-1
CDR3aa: ASSPGTGVYTEAF

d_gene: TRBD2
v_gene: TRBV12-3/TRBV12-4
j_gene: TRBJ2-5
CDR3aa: ASSPRGEETQY

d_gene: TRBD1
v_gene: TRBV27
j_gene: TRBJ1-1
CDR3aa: ASIGTGYKNTEAF

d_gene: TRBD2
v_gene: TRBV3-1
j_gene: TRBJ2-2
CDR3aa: ASTAGVLTSGSAQGPGELF

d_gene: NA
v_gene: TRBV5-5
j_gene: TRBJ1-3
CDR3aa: ASSAMTAGNTIY

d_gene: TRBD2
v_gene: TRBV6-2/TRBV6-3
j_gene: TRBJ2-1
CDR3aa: ASSYRSSGVNEQF

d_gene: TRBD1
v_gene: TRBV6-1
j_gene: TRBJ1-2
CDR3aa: ASSLYSGTGQNGYT

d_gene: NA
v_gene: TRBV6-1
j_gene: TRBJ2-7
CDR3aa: ASSAQEGLRYEQY

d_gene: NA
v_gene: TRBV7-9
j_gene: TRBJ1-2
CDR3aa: ASGGRRDYGYT

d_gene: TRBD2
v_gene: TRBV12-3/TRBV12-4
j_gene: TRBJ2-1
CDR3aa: ASSRSTSGSGDEQF

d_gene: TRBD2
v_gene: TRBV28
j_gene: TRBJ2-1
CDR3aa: ASTGSGRYSTDEQF

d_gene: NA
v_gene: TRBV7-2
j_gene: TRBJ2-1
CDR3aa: ASSPGPNEQF

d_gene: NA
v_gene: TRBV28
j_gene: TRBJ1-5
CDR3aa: ASSLGRYSNKPQH

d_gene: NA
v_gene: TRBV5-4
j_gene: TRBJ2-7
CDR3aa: ASSLGFGSYEQY

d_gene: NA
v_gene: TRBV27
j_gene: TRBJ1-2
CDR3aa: ASSLIGHGLYGCT

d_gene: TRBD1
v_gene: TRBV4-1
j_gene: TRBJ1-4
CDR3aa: ASSQTGEKLF